This is a list of T cell receptor beta chains from one sample in a study of T-cell reconstitution after alpha-beta-depleted transplantation in children. Using its own MiXCR run on the PCR reads, TCRdb lists one record per CDR3 protein. The data show 250,000 to 300,000 distinct CDR3 sequences, 9.5% to 10% seen once. The sample here was PBMCs from the stem cell graft donor, taken from the stem cell graft. These receptors came from a human donor who donated a stem cell graft to a child with SCID. The CDR3 runs from the conserved cysteine through the conserved F or W. Each record gives: V gene, D gene, J gene, CDR3 protein. A D gene is named only where the DNA matches it firmly.

TRBV4-1,NA,TRBJ2-2,CASSPLTGFGTGELFF
TRBV5-6,TRBD1,TRBJ2-2,CASRRQGLYTGELFF
TRBV5-1,NA,TRBJ1-2,CASSPKGGVDGYTF
TRBV7-8,NA,TRBJ1-2,CASSGDINYGYTF
TRBV28,TRBD2,TRBJ2-5,CASSILGGYQETQYF
TRBV5-1,NA,TRBJ2-5,CASSLARVVETQYF
TRBV5-1,TRBD1,TRBJ1-4,CASSLGQSYTNEKLVF
TRBV7-8,TRBD1,TRBJ1-1,CASSTRTGQNTEAFF
TRBV7-9,TRBD1,TRBJ2-3,CASSPRQGWGADTQYF
TRBV6-5,NA,TRBJ1-1,CASSYSRGMNTEAFF
TRBV25-1,NA,TRBJ1-6,CASSESRHYNSPLHF
TRBV20-1,TRBD2,TRBJ2-3,CSARDQAGGISGTDTQYF
TRBV11-2,NA,TRBJ2-3,CASSLEGAGADTQYF
TRBV28,TRBD1,TRBJ1-5,CATRTPGTGSNQPQHF
TRBV20-1,TRBD2,TRBJ2-1,CSARVAGHNEQFF
TRBV27,NA,TRBJ2-7,CASRVTQGVGSYEQYF
TRBV29-1,NA,TRBJ2-6,CSVVQESGANVLTF
TRBV5-6,NA,TRBJ2-7,CASSSPPGPNVGEQYF